These T cell receptor beta chains were read from a single sample in a study of T-cell memory formation after mild COVID-19. TCRdb reprocessed the 5' RACE reads via MiXCR and lists one record per CDR3 protein. The sample shows around 130,000 distinct CDR3 sequences, around 15% of them seen only once. Material: PBMCs or a T cell subset sorted from them (not recorded which). These receptors were obtained from an adult woman who had mild COVID-19 (a few samples of this study predate the infection). Cell type and time point are not known. CDR3s include the opening cysteine and the closing phenylalanine or tryptophan. The D gene is left open where the match is weak. Clone size is not always given. Where it is, it says once, few, many or a class for expanded clones.

few	TRBV7-8	TRBD1	TRBJ2-5	CASSLHRDRGPLQETQYF	TGTGCCAGCAGCTTACACCGGGACAGGGGGCCCCTCCAAGAGACCCAGTACTTC
.	TRBV27	TRBD2	TRBJ2-7	CASSPSGLARGDEQYF	TGTGCCAGCAGTCCTAGCGGGCTGGCCCGGGGGGACGAGCAGTACTTC
few	TRBV5-5	.	TRBJ2-7	CASSLGVGYEQYF	TGTGCCAGCAGCTTGGGGGTCGGCTACGAGCAGTACTTC
.	TRBV29-1	.	TRBJ1-5	CSVASGDYSNQPQHF	TGCAGCGTTGCTTCAGGGGATTATAGCAATCAGCCCCAGCATTTT
.	TRBV12-3/TRBV12-4	TRBD1	TRBJ1-4	CASSTEGQNNEKLFF	TGTGCCAGCAGTACAGAGGGACAGAATAATGAAAAACTGTTTTTT
few	TRBV12-3/TRBV12-4	.	TRBJ2-5	CASTDGQETQYF	TGTGCCAGCACTGACGGTCAAGAGACCCAGTACTTC
.	TRBV11-3	TRBD2	TRBJ2-1	CASSLVAGPMEQFF	TGTGCCAGCAGCTTAGTAGCGGGCCCCATGGAGCAGTTCTTC
.	TRBV4-1	TRBD1	TRBJ1-6	CASSRAGQASSPLHF	TGCGCCAGCAGCCGGGCGGGACAGGCATCTTCACCCCTCCACTTT
few	TRBV7-7	.	TRBJ2-5	CASSLIVTETQYF	TGTGCCAGCAGCCTAATAGTTACCGAGACCCAGTACTTC
many	TRBV12-5	.	TRBJ2-1	CASGLAYNEQFF	TGTGCTAGTGGTTTGGCATACAATGAGCAGTTCTTC
few	TRBV20-1	.	TRBJ2-1	CSAREGGNEQFF	TGCAGTGCTAGGGAAGGTGGCAATGAGCAGTTCTTC
few	TRBV15	.	TRBJ2-7	CATSVSGPKSSYEQYF	TGTGCCACCTCAGTATCAGGGCCAAAAAGCTCCTACGAGCAGTACTTC
few	TRBV27	.	TRBJ2-2	CASSSIIRAKTGELFF	TGTGCCAGCAGTTCAATCATCAGGGCGAAGACCGGGGAGCTGTTTTTT
many	TRBV12-3/TRBV12-4	.	TRBJ2-3	CASSSLQGGDTQYF	TGTGCCAGCAGTTCTTTACAGGGAGGGGATACGCAGTATTTT
.	TRBV7-7	.	TRBJ2-2	CASSRLTMDSTGELFF	TGTGCCAGCAGCCGTTTGACGATGGACAGCACCGGGGAGCTGTTTTTT
.	TRBV5-5	.	TRBJ2-1	CASSLSRYNEQFF	TGTGCCAGCAGCTTGTCCAGATACAATGAGCAGTTCTTC
many	TRBV4-3	.	TRBJ2-6	CASSQPWGGANVLTF	TGCGCCAGCAGCCAACCGTGGGGTGGGGCCAACGTCCTGACTTTC
few	TRBV7-3	TRBD2	TRBJ2-1	CASSKLAGGLNEQFF	TGTGCCAGCAGCAAACTAGCGGGGGGGCTTAATGAGCAGTTCTTC
few	TRBV29-1	.	TRBJ2-7	CSVVMDEQYF	TGCAGCGTTGTCATGGACGAGCAGTACTTC
few	TRBV7-9	.	TRBJ1-1	CASSTEGWPEAFF	TGTGCCAGCAGCACCGAAGGGTGGCCTGAAGCTTTCTTT
.	TRBV30	TRBD1	TRBJ1-1	CAWGSGGGTEAFF	TGTGCCTGGGGGTCAGGGGGGGGCACTGAAGCTTTCTTT
few	TRBV4-1	TRBD1	TRBJ1-5	CASSQESPTGGGGNQPQHF	TGCGCCAGCAGCCAAGAGTCCCCGACAGGGGGCGGCGGCAATCAGCCCCAGCATTTT
.	TRBV30	TRBD2	TRBJ2-1	CAWSALGGLALNEQFF	TGTGCCTGGAGTGCTCTGGGAGGACTAGCTCTGAATGAGCAGTTCTTC
.	TRBV7-3	TRBD2	TRBJ2-3	CASSPRIAGATQYF	TGTGCCAGCAGCCCCAGGATAGCGGGGGCCACGCAGTATTTT
few	TRBV7-9	.	TRBJ1-1	CASSLGFGEKNTEAFF	TGTGCCAGCAGCTTAGGATTCGGGGAAAAGAACACTGAAGCTTTCTTT
many	TRBV5-1	.	TRBJ2-7	CASFGGPHLNYEQYF	TGCGCCAGCTTCGGCGGGCCACACCTGAACTACGAGCAGTACTTC
.	TRBV7-6	TRBD1	TRBJ1-4	CASSKRQGQEKLFF	TGTGCCAGCAGCAAACGACAGGGGCAGGAAAAACTGTTTTTT
.	TRBV12-3/TRBV12-4	.	TRBJ1-2	CASSPFKGVWGYTF	TGTGCCAGCAGTCCCTTTAAGGGTGTGTGGGGCTACACCTTC
.	TRBV13	.	TRBJ2-1	CASSPSAGPHYNEQFF	TGTGCCAGCAGCCCTTCGGCAGGGCCCCACTACAATGAGCAGTTCTTC
.	TRBV7-9	.	TRBJ1-5	CASSFESGQPQHF	TGTGCCAGCAGCTTTGAGTCAGGGCAGCCCCAGCATTTT
many	TRBV7-8	.	TRBJ1-1	CASSLDAWVGTDTEAFF	TGTGCCAGCAGCTTAGATGCCTGGGTGGGTACCGACACTGAAGCTTTCTTT
.	TRBV2	TRBD1	TRBJ1-1	CASSQGEGLNTEAFF	TGTGCCAGCAGCCAGGGGGAAGGATTGAACACTGAAGCTTTCTTT
few	TRBV4-3	.	TRBJ2-7	CASSHRGVSYEQYF	TGCGCCAGCAGCCACCGAGGGGTATCCTACGAGCAGTACTTC
few	TRBV10-3	.	TRBJ2-1	CATTGDSYNEQFF	TGTGCCACCACGGGAGACTCCTACAATGAGCAGTTCTTC
.	TRBV12-3/TRBV12-4	.	TRBJ2-1	CASTFTPNEQFF	TGTGCCAGCACCTTTACTCCCAATGAGCAGTTCTTC
.	TRBV9	TRBD1	TRBJ2-7	CASSGQGASEQYF	TGTGCCAGCAGCGGACAGGGGGCGTCCGAGCAGTACTTC
.	TRBV27	.	TRBJ1-1	CASSPRAGWEAFF	TGTGCCAGCAGTCCCCGGGCAGGGTGGGAAGCTTTCTTT
many	TRBV29-1	.	TRBJ2-3	CSVEDSGWSTDTQYF	TGCAGCGTTGAAGACTCGGGTTGGAGCACAGATACGCAGTATTTT
.	TRBV6-6	.	TRBJ2-1	CASSLGRGRNAYNEQFF	TGTGCCAGCAGTTTGGGTAGGGGCCGAAATGCCTACAATGAGCAGTTCTTC
.	TRBV7-9	.	TRBJ2-7	CASSPRGQAYEQYF	TGTGCCAGCAGCCCCCGGGGACAAGCCTACGAGCAGTACTTC
.	TRBV7-9	TRBD1	TRBJ2-1	CASSPGQGPSSSYNEQFF	TGTGCCAGCAGCCCGGGACAGGGCCCTTCGAGCTCCTACAATGAGCAGTTCTTC
few	TRBV19	.	TRBJ2-3	CASSPPGSTDTQYF	TGTGCCAGTAGTCCCCCCGGGAGCACAGATACGCAGTATTTT
few	TRBV7-7	.	TRBJ2-3	CASSPAAGLTDTQYF	TGTGCCAGCAGCCCAGCCGCAGGGTTGACAGATACGCAGTATTTT
.	TRBV20-1	TRBD1	TRBJ1-2	CSARVPGLVGQGIPYGYTF	TGCAGTGCTAGAGTTCCTGGGTTAGTGGGACAGGGTATCCCCTATGGCTACACCTTC
.	TRBV4-1	TRBD2	TRBJ2-7	CASSQGGGGPYEQYF	TGCGCCAGCAGCCAAGGGGGCGGGGGTCCCTACGAGCAGTACTTC
.	TRBV4-1	TRBD1	TRBJ2-1	CASSHGTAYNEQFF	TGCGCCAGCAGCCATGGGACAGCTTACAATGAGCAGTTCTTC
few	TRBV12-3/TRBV12-4	.	TRBJ2-7	CASSLREKIYEQYF	TGTGCCAGCAGTTTGCGAGAAAAAATTTACGAGCAGTACTTC
.	TRBV9	.	TRBJ2-7	CASSVGSRSYEQYF	TGTGCCAGCAGCGTAGGGAGCCGCTCCTACGAGCAGTACTTC
.	TRBV4-3	.	TRBJ2-1	CASSQVGGEYEQFF	TGCGCCAGCAGCCAAGTGGGCGGGGAGTATGAGCAGTTCTTC
few	TRBV27	TRBD1	TRBJ1-1	CASSFRAPGQGNTEAFF	TGTGCCAGCAGTTTTCGAGCCCCGGGACAGGGCAACACTGAAGCTTTCTTT
few	TRBV7-2	TRBD2	TRBJ2-5	CASSEDGYSSGPPGTQYF	TGTGCCAGCAGCGAAGACGGGTATTCTAGCGGTCCCCCAGGGACCCAGTACTTC
.	TRBV7-2	.	TRBJ2-7	CASSLSARLEQYF	TGTGCCAGCAGCTTATCCGCTCGTCTCGAGCAGTACTTC
few	TRBV4-1	TRBD1	TRBJ1-1	CASSHPSSGTGGTEAFF	TGCGCCAGCAGCCACCCCAGTTCGGGTACAGGGGGCACTGAAGCTTTCTTT
.	TRBV18	.	TRBJ2-1	CASSRVAYNEQFF	TGTGCCAGCTCCCGGGTCGCCTACAATGAGCAGTTCTTC
.	TRBV12-3/TRBV12-4	.	TRBJ1-2	CASTIPGLHGYTF	TGTGCCAGCACCATCCCGGGACTTCATGGCTACACCTTC
.	TRBV2	.	TRBJ1-1	CASSAEMNTEAFF	TGTGCCAGCAGTGCTGAGATGAACACTGAAGCTTTCTTT
few	TRBV2	TRBD1	TRBJ1-2	CASNRDRGYTF	TGTGCCAGCAACCGGGACAGGGGCTACACCTTC
.	TRBV2	.	TRBJ1-1	CASITGLNTEAFF	TGTGCCAGCATTACAGGGTTAAACACTGAAGCTTTCTTT
.	TRBV6-5	.	TRBJ1-1	CASISGEDTEAFF	TGTGCCAGCATATCCGGGGAGGACACTGAAGCTTTCTTT
few	TRBV19	.	TRBJ2-1	CAVSTPSKGEQFF	TGTGCCGTGTCGACCCCAAGTAAGGGTGAGCAGTTCTTC